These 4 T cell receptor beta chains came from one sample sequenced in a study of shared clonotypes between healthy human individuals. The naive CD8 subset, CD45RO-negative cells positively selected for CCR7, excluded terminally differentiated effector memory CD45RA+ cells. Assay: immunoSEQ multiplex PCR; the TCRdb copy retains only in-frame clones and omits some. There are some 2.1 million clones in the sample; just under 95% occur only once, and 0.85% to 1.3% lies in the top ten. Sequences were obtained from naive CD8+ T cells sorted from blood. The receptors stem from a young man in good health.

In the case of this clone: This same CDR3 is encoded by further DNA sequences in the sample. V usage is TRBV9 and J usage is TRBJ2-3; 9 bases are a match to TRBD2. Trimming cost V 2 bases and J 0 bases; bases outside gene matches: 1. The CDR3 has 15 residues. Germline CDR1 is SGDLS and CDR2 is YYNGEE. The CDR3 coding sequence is TGTGCCAGCAGCGTTAGCGGGGGTAGCACAGATACGCAGTATTTT. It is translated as CASSVSGGSTDTQYF.

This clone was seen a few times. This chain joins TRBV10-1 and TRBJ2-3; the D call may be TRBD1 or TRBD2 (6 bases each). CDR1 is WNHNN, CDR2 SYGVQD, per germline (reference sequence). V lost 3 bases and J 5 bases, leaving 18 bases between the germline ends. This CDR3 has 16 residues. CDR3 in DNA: TGCGCCAGCAGTGAAAGAGGGGGGCCCTTGGAAGATACGCAGTATTTT. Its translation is CASSERGGPLEDTQYF.

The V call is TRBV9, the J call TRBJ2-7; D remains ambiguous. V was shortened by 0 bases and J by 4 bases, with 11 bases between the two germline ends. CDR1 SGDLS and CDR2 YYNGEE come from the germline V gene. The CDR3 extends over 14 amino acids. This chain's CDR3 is CASSVVLSRYEQYF. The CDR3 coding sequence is TGTGCCAGCAGCGTAGTACTCTCCAGGTACGAGCAGTACTTC.

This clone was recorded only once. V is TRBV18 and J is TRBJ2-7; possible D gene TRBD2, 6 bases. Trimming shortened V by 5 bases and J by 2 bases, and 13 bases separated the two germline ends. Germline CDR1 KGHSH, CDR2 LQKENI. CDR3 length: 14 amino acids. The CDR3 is CASSMGGTTYEQYF. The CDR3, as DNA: TGTGCCAGCTCAATGGGGGGTACAACCTACGAGCAGTACTTC.